This T cell receptor (beta chain) is drawn from a study of blood T cell repertoires in COVID-19. Study overall: From the United States, Italy and Spain came samples of acute and convalescent COVID-19. T cells, B-cell-depleted T cells, or PBMCs supplied cDNA or gDNA.

Profiled with immunoSEQ multiplex PCR; TCRdb holds only in-frame clones, not every one. The sample carries 300,000 to 400,000 clones, roughly 87% recorded once. Germline V gene data show CDR1 as SGHRS and CDR2 as YFSETQ. V lost 1 base to trimming and J lost 4 bases, with 11 bases between them. CDR3 length equals 14 residues. Seattle patients were enrolled during active infection and followed longitudinally. The receptor's source is a man aged 25 to 40 with COVID-19, enrolled during active disease. The chain is built from TRBV5-1 and TRBJ1-1; possible D gene TRBD1, 5 bases. The material sequenced was peripheral blood. CDR3 coding DNA: TGCGCCAGCAGCTTGCTTGGGGCTGGCACTGAAGCTTTCTTT. Its protein product is CASSLLGAGTEAFF.